This TCR beta chain was identified during a study of cytomegalovirus exposure and HLA in healthy donors. In the PCR, 60 Vbeta and 13 Jbeta primers were used. Assay: immunoSEQ multiplex PCR; the TCRdb copy retains only in-frame clones and omits some. The sample has around 190,000 clones, roughly 85% seen once. V shed 5 bases and J 0 bases; nucleotides not matched to a gene: 12. CDR1 and CDR2 from the germline V gene are SEHNR and FQNEAQ (reference sequence). The CDR3 sequence is 17 residues long. Sequences were obtained from PBMCs. The source of this sequence is a woman aged 45-59 years in good health and CMV-seronegative. The chain uses TRBV7-9 and TRBJ1-1; 7 bases align to TRBD1. The chain's CDR3 is CASSHDRVGFMNTEAFF. CDR3 sequence (DNA): TGTGCCAGCAGCCATGACAGGGTAGGCTTCATGAACACTGAAGCTTTCTTT.